This TCR beta chain was sequenced in a study of T cells expressing NK-cell markers. Study-level information: Repertoires of TCR beta were obtained from T cells sorted as CD3+CD56+NKG2C+, CD3+CD56+NKG2C- and CD3+CD56-NKG2C+.

General study results and limits: In 6 or 7 donors, dominant NKG2C+ clonotypes were roughly 1.0-7.0% of CD8+ T cells.

The CDR3 is 16 amino acids. In germline, CDR1 is SGHTA, CDR2 FQGNSA. A 5'RACE template switching approach incorporating UMIs was used to make TCR beta cDNA. No DNA is given; TCRdb re-called the 5' RACE reads and lists each CDR3 protein once. The sample holds hundreds of thousands of distinct CDR3 sequences. Note on this clonotype: What it recognizes is unknown.

Sequenced: blood T cells: a sorted CD56 or NKG2C T cell subset, CD4+ or CD8+ T cells, or bulk PBMC T cells (not recorded which). The sequence derives from a man aged 18-75 years in good health. This rearrangement joins TRBV7-2 to TRBJ2-5; TCRdb designates TRBD1, a call that cannot be tested without DNA. The CDR3 protein is CASSLAVAGVGETQYF. The full variable domain, its missing parts supplied by reference TRBV7-2 and TRBJ2-5, is GAGVSQSPSNKVTEKGKDVELRCDPISGHTALYWYRQSLGQGLEFLIYFQGNSAPDKSGLPSDRFSAERTGGSVSTLTIQRTQQEDSAVYLCASSLAVAGVGETQYFGPGTRLLVL.